This T cell receptor (beta chain) was documented in a study of T cells in Graves' hyperthyroidism and ophthalmopathy. Whole-study results and caveats: Expanded thyroid clonotypes (above 0.001) were mostly also found in blood.

V lost 5 bases and J lost 5, with 13 bases in between. The CDR3 extends over 12 amino acids. Germline loops: CDR1 GTSNPN, CDR2 SVGIG (reference sequence). Enrolled ophthalmopathy patients presented with a Clinical Activity Score of at least 3, a NOSPECS grade of at least 4, and disease duration under 3 months. A patient was excluded if there was uncontrolled infection, other autoimmune disease, pregnancy or lactation. In regard to this clonotype: The antigen is unknown. Given a much more abundant clone one base away, this may be a read error.

RNA transcripts yielded amplified TCR beta CDR3 regions. The HTBI primer set served for first-round RT-PCR of the TCR CDR3. From the multiplex PCR reads, TCRdb called clonotypes with MiXCR, one entry per CDR3 protein. The sample shows 450,000 to 650,000 distinct CDR3 sequences, 11% to 15% of them seen only once. The sample taken for sequencing was blood. This clonotype originated in a woman between 18 and 29 years old with Graves' ophthalmopathy. The chain recombines TRBV30 with TRBJ2-7, with a possible D match to TRBD2 (6 bases). CDR3 sequence: CAWSSRGNEQYF. The CDR3 nucleotides are TGTGCCTGGTCCTCACGGGGGAACGAGCAGTACTTC.